These 30 T cell receptor beta chains were sequenced from one sample in a study of beta chain features in type 1 diabetes. Every bit of the isolated RNA underwent reverse transcription, so sequencing read expressed TCRB transcripts. TCRdb's copy holds only in-frame clones and misses some; the assay was immunoSEQ multiplex PCR. The table records around 430,000 clones, about 29% of them present only once. Sequencing was done on a sample of naive CD4+ T cells from blood. The receptors shown here come from a man between 18 and 35 years old in good health.

This clone was detected a few times. This chain uses TRBV9 with TRBJ2-4; D not certain. Trimming cost V 4 bases and J 4 bases, with 15 bases left between them. CDR1 is SGDLS and CDR2 is YYNGEE in the germline V gene. The CDR3 length is 15 residues. CDR3 DNA sequence: TGTGCCAGCAGCCCAACCTCCCAGTCAAAAAACATTCAGTACTTC. Amino acid sequence: CASSPTSQSKNIQYF.

The chain employs TRBV29-1 and TRBJ2-3; D uncertain. The length of the CDR3 is 15 residues. Trimming shortened V by 1 base and J by 0 bases, and 11 bases separated the two germline ends. Germline V gene lookup returns CDR1 SQVTM and CDR2 ANQGSEA. CDR3 region: CSVEGLDGSTDTQYF. DNA of the CDR3: TGCAGCGTTGAAGGGCTAGACGGCAGCACAGATACGCAGTATTTT.

The chain recombines TRBV6-5 with TRBJ1-5; D unresolved. The CDR3 contains 13 residues. Trimming shortened V by 2 bases and J by 6 bases, and 8 bases separated the two germline ends. Germline V gene lookup returns CDR1 MNHEY and CDR2 SVGAGI. The CDR3 bases are TGTGCCAGCAGTTACGGCGGGATTCAGCCCCAGCATTTT. This gives the protein CASSYGGIQPQHF.

On this clone: This specimen includes other DNA sequences encoding the same CDR3. The chain recombines TRBV20-1 with TRBJ1-2; D gene ambiguous. Looked up from germline, CDR1 is DFQATT and CDR2 is SNEGSKA (reference sequence). The CDR3 sequence is 11 residues long. V was clipped by 3 bases and J by 4 bases, with 6 bases between them. The CDR3 nucleotides read TGCAGTGCTAGTGTCGGCTATGGCTACACCTTC. Its protein product is CSASVGYGYTF.

The chain joins TRBV30 to TRBJ1-2, with D possibly matching TRBD1 (6 bases). The CDR3 is 14 residues long. V dropped 5 bases and J dropped 4 bases, with 17 bases sitting between them. Germline assignment: CDR1 GTSNPN and CDR2 SVGIG (reference sequence). The CDR3 here is CAWGQSSFVYGYTF. The DNA for the CDR3 is TGTGCCTGGGGACAGTCGAGTTTCGTCTATGGCTACACCTTC.

CDR3 in amino acids: CSVEPPSGGLGGEQFF. The CDR3 nucleotides read TGCAGCGTTGAACCCCCTAGCGGGGGACTAGGCGGTGAGCAGTTCTTC. This rearrangement joins TRBV29-1 to TRBJ2-1; 10 nucleotides line up with TRBD2. The CDR3 is 16 amino acids. Looked up from germline, CDR1 is SQVTM and CDR2 is ANQGSEA. The V and J ends lost 2 bases and 9 bases, in that order; junction bases with no gene match: 13.

This clone has only a few counts. The chain links TRBV2 to TRBJ1-1; D is undetermined. The V end was cut by 4 bases, the J end by 2 bases, with 11 bases between. Germline V gives CDR1 SNHLY, CDR2 FYNNEI. CDR3 length equals 14 residues. The CDR3 sequence is CASSAFQANTEAFF. The CDR3 DNA reads as TGTGCCAGCAGTGCTTTCCAGGCCAACACTGAAGCTTTCTTT.

This sequence joins TRBV7-2 and TRBJ1-1; a weak D match, TRBD1 (6 bases). Per germline, CDR1 SGHTA and CDR2 FQGNSA. CDR3 length equals 13 residues. Trimming removed 3 bases from V and 6 bases from J, with 11 bases in between. This CDR3 reads CASSFTGSPEAFF. CDR3 bases: TGTGCCAGCAGCTTTACAGGGTCCCCTGAAGCTTTCTTT.

This chain connects TRBV11-2 to TRBJ2-1; 12 bases agree with TRBD2. The germline gives CDR1 SGHAT, CDR2 FQNNGV. The V segment lost 5 bases and the J segment 2 bases; nucleotides outside the gene matches: 7. The CDR3 totals 17 residues. CDR3 coding DNA: TGTGCCAGCAGCCCAAGGACTAGCGGGGTTACCTACAATGAGCAGTTCTTC. It is translated as CASSPRTSGVTYNEQFF.

A few counts support this clone. This chain uses TRBV7-2 with TRBJ2-7, with D perhaps TRBD1 (6 bases). V dropped 5 bases and J dropped 3 bases, with 11 bases sitting between them. The CDR3 is 13 amino acids. From germline, CDR1 is SGHTA and CDR2 FQGNSA. The CDR3 nucleotides are TGTGCCAGCAGCCGCTGGACAGTCTACGAGCAGTACTTC. This gives the protein CASSRWTVYEQYF.

This clone came up once. The rearrangement links TRBV28 to TRBJ1-2, with 8 bases matching TRBD1. The CDR3 totals 16 residues. After removal of 2 bases from V and 6 bases from J, the junction contained 11 bases not matched to a gene. The V gene's germline CDR1 is MDHEN and CDR2 SYDVKM. CDR3 DNA: TGTGCCAGCAGTTTAGGCGCAGGGGGCGTAATGAATGGCTACACCTTC. It is translated as CASSLGAGGVMNGYTF.

In its sample, this clone was seen a few times. This chain links TRBV6-5 with TRBJ2-3, with 14 bases fitting TRBD2. Germline V gene data show CDR1 as MNHEY and CDR2 as SVGAGI. Losses at the gene ends were 10 bases for V and 6 bases for J; bases not matched to a gene: 9. The CDR3 contains 15 residues. The CDR3 loop is CATAGLAGAEDTQYF. The CDR3 nucleotides read TGTGCCACGGCGGGACTAGCGGGAGCGGAGGATACGCAGTATTTT.

There are a few counts of this clone. This chain uses TRBV6-1 with TRBJ1-5; D not resolved. The CDR3 sequence is 13 residues long. The V end lost 2 bases, the J end lost 5 bases, and 7 bases lay between the germline ends. Germline CDR1 MNHNS, CDR2 SASEGT. Here the CDR3 reads CASSELGYQPQHF. CDR3 nucleotides: TGTGCCAGCAGTGAATTGGGTTATCAGCCCCAGCATTTT.

This clone was detected only a few times. This sequence joins TRBV25-1 and TRBJ2-1; TRBD2 matches at 9 bases. The germline V gene has CDR1 MGHDK and CDR2 SYGVNS. The CDR3 sequence is 15 residues long. The J segment lost 8 bases and the V segment lost 7 bases, leaving 12 bases of the junction unmatched. Written as DNA, the CDR3 is TGTGCCAGCACCTGGTCTAGCGGGATTATCTATGAGCAGTTCTTC. Translating gives CASTWSSGIIYEQFF.

In this sample, this clone turned up a few times. The chain combines TRBV18 with TRBJ2-7; TRBD1 matches at 7 bases. The junction had 5 bases not matched to a gene; V was cut back by 4 bases and J by 2 bases. The germline CDR1 and CDR2 sequences are KGHSH and LQKENI. The CDR3 is made up of 14 amino acids. In nucleotides, the CDR3 is TGTGCCAGCTCACTCTCCGGGACAGCCTACGAGCAGTACTTC. Amino acid sequence: CASSLSGTAYEQYF. The full variable domain, in which reference TRBV18 and TRBJ2-7 provide the parts outside the CDR3, is NAGVMQNPRHLVRRRGQEARLRCSPMKGHSHVYWYRQLPEEGLKFMVYLQKENIIDESGMPKERFSAEFPKEGPSILRIQQVVRGDSAAYFCASSLSGTAYEQYFGPGTRLTVT.

There are a few counts of this clone. V and J are TRBV7-9 and TRBJ2-1; D unresolved. With 3 bases removed from V and 4 bases from J, the gap between germline ends came to 7 bases. This CDR3 is built from 13 residues. Germline loops: CDR1 SEHNR, CDR2 FQNEAQ (reference sequence). The CDR3 DNA reads as TGTGCCAGCAGCTTCCTCGGTTACAATGAGCAGTTCTTC. Translating gives CASSFLGYNEQFF.

This clone was seen once. The gene calls are TRBV27 and TRBJ2-3; 8 bases are shared with TRBD2. V shed 4 bases, J shed 3 bases, and the junction held 15 bases outside the gene matches. This CDR3 contains 18 residues. Germline CDR1 reads MNHEY; CDR2 reads SMNVEV (reference sequence). Here the CDR3 DNA reads TGTGCCAGCAGTTCACCCCCCGAGGAAGCGGGAGTAACAGATACGCAGTATTTT. As protein: CASSSPPEEAGVTDTQYF.

This clone was picked up a small number of times. The chain recombines TRBV19 with TRBJ2-7; a weak D match, TRBD2 (5 bases). The V and J ends lost 4 bases and 9 bases respectively, with 19 bases between them. This CDR3 is built from 14 residues. CDR1 is LNHDA, CDR2 SQIVND, per germline (reference sequence). The CDR3 sequence is CASSTEFSGEGQYF. DNA of the CDR3: TGTGCCAGTAGTACCGAATTCAGCGGAGAGGGGCAGTACTTC.

The J gene is TRBJ2-3, the V gene TRBV28, with TRBD1 matching over 10 bases. CDR1 MDHEN and CDR2 SYDVKM come from the germline V gene. The CDR3 is 15 residues long. V trimming: 7 bases; J trimming: 4 bases; junction bases outside the gene matches: 8. The CDR3 region is CASIPRDRGSDTQYF. In DNA, the CDR3 is TGTGCCAGCATTCCCCGGGACAGGGGCTCAGATACGCAGTATTTT.

V gene TRBV7-3 combines with J gene TRBJ2-1; 7 bases are a match to TRBD1. The CDR3 runs to 13 residues. The J segment lost 7 bases and the V segment lost 5 bases, leaving 5 bases of the junction unmatched. In germline, CDR1 is SGHTA, CDR2 FQGTGA. The CDR3 is CASSPNRGNEQFF. The CDR3 nucleotides read TGTGCCAGCAGCCCAAACAGGGGAAATGAGCAGTTCTTC.

J is TRBJ2-1 and V is TRBV16; D ambiguous. V lost 2 bases and J lost 2, with 7 bases in between. Germline loops: CDR1 KGHSY, CDR2 FQNENV. CDR3 length: 14 amino acids. CDR3 DNA: TGTGCCAGCAGCCAAGGGCTGGCCTACAATGAGCAGTTCTTC. This translates into CASSQGLAYNEQFF. The full variable domain, rest sourced from reference TRBV16 and TRBJ2-1, is GEEVAQTPKHLVRGEGQKAKLYCAPIKGHSYVFWYQQVLKNEFKFLISFQNENVFDETGMPKERFSAKCLPNSPCSLEIQATKLEDSAVYFCASSQGLAYNEQFFGPGTRLTVL.

A few counts support this clone. The chain employs TRBV29-1 and TRBJ1-2; the match to TRBD1 covers 7 bases. CDR3 size: 13 residues. Unmatched junction bases numbered 7, after V lost 7 bases and J lost 2 bases. Germline lookup yields CDR1 SQVTM and CDR2 ANQGSEA. The CDR3: CSASRDSNYGYTF. CDR3 DNA sequence: TGCAGCGCGAGCCGGGACAGCAACTATGGCTACACCTTC.

The V gene is TRBV5-1, the J gene TRBJ2-1; D remains ambiguous. The CDR3 is 14 residues long. Per the germline V gene, CDR1 is SGHRS and CDR2 is YFSETQ. Trimming stripped 1 base from V and 7 bases from J, with 12 bases between. The DNA for the CDR3 is TGCGCCAGCAGCTTGCCGCCGATAACGAATGAGCAGTTCTTC. Its protein is CASSLPPITNEQFF.

This chain uses TRBV7-3 with TRBJ2-3; no clear D gene. There are 13 residues in the CDR3. V shed 1 base and J shed 6 bases, with 8 bases lying between them. Germline V gene lookup returns CDR1 SGHTA and CDR2 FQGTGA. This CDR3 is CASSLSWTDTQYF. The CDR3 nucleotides are TGTGCCAGCAGCTTAAGTTGGACGGATACGCAGTATTTT. Based on the CDR3 plus reference TRBV7-3 and TRBJ2-3, the full variable domain is GAGVSQTPSNKVTEKGKYVELRCDPISGHTALYWYRQSLGQGPEFLIYFQGTGAADDSGLPNDRFFAVRPEGSVSTLKIQRTERGDSAVYLCASSLSWTDTQYFGPGTRLTVL.

The chain carries TRBV7-9 and TRBJ2-3; 8 bases agree with TRBD1. The junction had 11 bases not matched to a gene; V was cut back by 5 bases and J by 1 base. From germline, CDR1 is SEHNR and CDR2 FQNEAQ (reference sequence). CDR3 size: 17 residues. The CDR3 bases are TGTGCCAGCAGCGGTCGGACAGGGAGTTGGGGCACAGATACGCAGTATTTT. It encodes CASSGRTGSWGTDTQYF.

The chain uses TRBV10-3 and TRBJ1-2; D gene uncertain. Germline CDR1 reads ENHRY; CDR2 reads SYGVKD. Trimming took off 7 bases at V and 2 bases at J, with 11 bases between the two ends. The CDR3 consists of 13 residues. This CDR3 is CAITSSLNYGYTF. For the CDR3, the DNA is TGTGCCATCACTTCCTCCCTGAACTATGGCTACACCTTC.

This chain joins TRBV28 and TRBJ2-7, with 7 bases aligning to TRBD1. J was trimmed by 2 bases and V by 5 bases; bases with no gene match: 6. This CDR3 spans 14 amino acids. Germline-derived CDR1 and CDR2 are MDHEN and SYDVKM. The CDR3 nucleotides are TGTGCCAGCAGTCCCACAGGGGTCCCCTACGAGCAGTACTTC. It is translated as CASSPTGVPYEQYF.

This clone was observed a few times. This sequence joins TRBV29-1 and TRBJ2-2, with 11 bases matching TRBD2. After removal of 3 bases from V and 7 bases from J, the junction contained 4 bases not matched to a gene. The CDR3 length is 14 residues. Per germline, CDR1 SQVTM and CDR2 ANQGSEA. As DNA, the CDR3 is TGCAGCGTTGAGACTAGCGGGATGAACGGGGAGCTGTTTTTT. Translating gives CSVETSGMNGELFF.

CDR3 loop: CSVEGQGTGYTF. The DNA of the CDR3 is TGCAGCGTTGAGGGACAGGGGACTGGCTACACCTTC. The chain employs TRBV29-1 and TRBJ1-2; 10 bases fit TRBD1. The V gene's germline CDR1 is SQVTM and CDR2 ANQGSEA. This CDR3 comprises 12 residues. The ends lost 3 bases at V and 7 bases at J; junction bases unmatched: 2.

In its sample, this clone was seen a few times. This chain connects TRBV9 to TRBJ2-5; D is unclear. V dropped 0 bases and J dropped 1 base, with 10 bases sitting between them. The CDR3 runs 15 residues. Germline V gives CDR1 SGDLS, CDR2 YYNGEE. In DNA, the CDR3 is TGTGCCAGCAGCGTAGGGGCCAGTCCCCAAGAGACCCAGTACTTC. This gives the protein CASSVGASPQETQYF.